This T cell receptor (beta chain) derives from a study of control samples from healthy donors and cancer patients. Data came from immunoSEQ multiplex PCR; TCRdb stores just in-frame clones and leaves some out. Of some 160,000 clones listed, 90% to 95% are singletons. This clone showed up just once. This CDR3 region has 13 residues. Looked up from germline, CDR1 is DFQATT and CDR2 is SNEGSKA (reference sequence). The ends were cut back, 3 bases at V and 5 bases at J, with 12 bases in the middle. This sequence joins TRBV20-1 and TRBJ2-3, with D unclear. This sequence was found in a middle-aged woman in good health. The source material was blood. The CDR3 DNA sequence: TGCAGTGCTAGTGTCTCCCCCCTAGATACGCAGTATTTT. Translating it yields CSASVSPLDTQYF.